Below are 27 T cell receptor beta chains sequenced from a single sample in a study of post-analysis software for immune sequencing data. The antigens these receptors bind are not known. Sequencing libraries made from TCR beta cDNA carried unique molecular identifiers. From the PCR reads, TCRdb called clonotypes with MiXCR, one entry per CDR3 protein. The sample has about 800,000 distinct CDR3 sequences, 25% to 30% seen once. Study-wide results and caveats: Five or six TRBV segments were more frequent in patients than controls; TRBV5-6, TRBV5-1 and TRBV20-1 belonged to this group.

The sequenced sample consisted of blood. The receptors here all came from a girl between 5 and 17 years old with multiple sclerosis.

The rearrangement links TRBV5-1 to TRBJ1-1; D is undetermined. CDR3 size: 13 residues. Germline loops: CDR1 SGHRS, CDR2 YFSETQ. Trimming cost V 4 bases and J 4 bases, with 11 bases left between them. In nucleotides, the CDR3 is TGCGCCAGCAGCCCCCGGGCCAGCACTGAAGCTTTCTTT. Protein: CASSPRASTEAFF.

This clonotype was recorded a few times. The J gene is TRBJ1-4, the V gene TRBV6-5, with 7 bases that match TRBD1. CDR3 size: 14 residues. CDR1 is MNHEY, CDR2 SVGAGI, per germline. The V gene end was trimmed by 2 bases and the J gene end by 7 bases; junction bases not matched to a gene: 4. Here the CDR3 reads CASSYRGLSEKLFF. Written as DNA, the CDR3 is TGTGCCAGCAGTTACAGGGGGCTATCTGAAAAACTGTTTTTT.

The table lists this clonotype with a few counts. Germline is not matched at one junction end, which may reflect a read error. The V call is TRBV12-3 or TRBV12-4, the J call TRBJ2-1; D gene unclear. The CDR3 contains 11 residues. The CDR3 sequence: CVSSFGPKQFF. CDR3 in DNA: TGTGTCAGCAGTTTCGGACCGAAGCAGTTCTTC.

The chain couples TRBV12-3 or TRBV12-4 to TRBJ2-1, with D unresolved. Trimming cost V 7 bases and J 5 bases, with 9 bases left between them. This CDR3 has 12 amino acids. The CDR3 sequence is CASMIRDNEQFF. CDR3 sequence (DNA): TGTGCCAGCATGATACGGGACAATGAGCAGTTCTTC.

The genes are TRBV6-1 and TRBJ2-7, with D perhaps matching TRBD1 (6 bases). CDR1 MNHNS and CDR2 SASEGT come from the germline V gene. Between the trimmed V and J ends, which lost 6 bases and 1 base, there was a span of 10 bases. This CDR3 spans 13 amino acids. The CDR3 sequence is CASSRQVSYEQYV. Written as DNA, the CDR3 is TGTGCCAGCAGCAGACAGGTGTCCTACGAGCAGTACGTC.

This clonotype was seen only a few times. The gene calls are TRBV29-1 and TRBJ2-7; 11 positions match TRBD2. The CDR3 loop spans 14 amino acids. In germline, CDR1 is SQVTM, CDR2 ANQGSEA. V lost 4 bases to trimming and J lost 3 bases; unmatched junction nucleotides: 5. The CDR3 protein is CSVVPSGRNYEQYF. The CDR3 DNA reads TGCAGCGTTGTACCTAGCGGGAGGAACTACGAGCAGTACTTC.

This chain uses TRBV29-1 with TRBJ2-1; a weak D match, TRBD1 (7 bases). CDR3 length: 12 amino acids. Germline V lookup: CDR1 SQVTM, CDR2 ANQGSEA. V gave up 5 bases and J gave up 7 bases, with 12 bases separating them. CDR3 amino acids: CSVLTGRNEQFF. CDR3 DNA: TGCAGCGTTTTGACAGGGAGGAATGAGCAGTTCTTC.

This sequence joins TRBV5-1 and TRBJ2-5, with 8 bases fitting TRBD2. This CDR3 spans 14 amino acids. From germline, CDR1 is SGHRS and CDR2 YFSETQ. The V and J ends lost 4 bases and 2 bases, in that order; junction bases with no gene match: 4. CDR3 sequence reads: CASSPGGRQETQYF. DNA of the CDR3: TGCGCCAGCAGCCCGGGGGGGCGGCAAGAGACCCAGTACTTC.

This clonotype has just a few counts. As DNA, the CDR3 is TGCGCCAGCAGCGCGGGACTGTGGGGGGAGACCCAGTACTTC. Protein product: CASSAGLWGETQYF. This sequence joins TRBV5-1 and TRBJ2-5; a weak D match, TRBD2 (6 bases). V was cut by 4 bases and J by 5 bases, with 15 bases left in between. CDR3 length: 14 amino acids. Germline loops: CDR1 SGHRS, CDR2 YFSETQ. Using reference TRBV5-1 and TRBJ2-5 for the parts outside the CDR3, the full variable domain is KAGVTQTPRYLIKTRGQQVTLSCSPISGHRSVSWYQQTPGQGLQFLFEYFSETQRNKGNFPGRFSGRQFSNSRSEMNVSTLELGDSALYLCASSAGLWGETQYFGPGTRLLVL.

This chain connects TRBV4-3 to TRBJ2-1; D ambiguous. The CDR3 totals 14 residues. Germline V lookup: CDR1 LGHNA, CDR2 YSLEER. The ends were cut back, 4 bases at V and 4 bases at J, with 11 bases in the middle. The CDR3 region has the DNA TGCGCCAGCAGCCCTTCTACTGGGTACAATGAGCAGTTCTTC. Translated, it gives CASSPSTGYNEQFF.

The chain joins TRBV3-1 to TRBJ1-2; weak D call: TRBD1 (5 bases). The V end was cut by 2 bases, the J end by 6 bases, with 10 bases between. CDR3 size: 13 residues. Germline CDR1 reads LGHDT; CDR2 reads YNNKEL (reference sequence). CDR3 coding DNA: TGTGCCAGCAGCCAATCAGGGTGTGATGGCTACACCTTC. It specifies CASSQSGCDGYTF.

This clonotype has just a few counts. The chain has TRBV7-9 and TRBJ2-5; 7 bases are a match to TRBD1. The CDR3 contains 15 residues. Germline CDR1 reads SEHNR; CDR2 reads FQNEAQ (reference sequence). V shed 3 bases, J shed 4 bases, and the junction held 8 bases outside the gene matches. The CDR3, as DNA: TGTGCCAGCAGCTTGGGACAGCCGGCAGGAGAGACCCAGTACTTC. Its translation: CASSLGQPAGETQYF.

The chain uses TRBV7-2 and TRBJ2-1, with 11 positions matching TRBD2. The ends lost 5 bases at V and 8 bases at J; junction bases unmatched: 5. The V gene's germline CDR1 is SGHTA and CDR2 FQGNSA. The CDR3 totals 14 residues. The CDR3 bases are TGTGCCAGCAGCCCTAGCGGGGGGTACCATGAGCAGTTCTTC. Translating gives CASSPSGGYHEQFF.

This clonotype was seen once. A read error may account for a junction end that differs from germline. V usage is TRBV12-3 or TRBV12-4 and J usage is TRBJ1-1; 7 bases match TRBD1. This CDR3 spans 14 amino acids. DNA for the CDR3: TGTGTCAGCAGAAGGGACAGTTTGAACACTGAAGCTTTCTTT. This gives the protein CVSRRDSLNTEAFF.

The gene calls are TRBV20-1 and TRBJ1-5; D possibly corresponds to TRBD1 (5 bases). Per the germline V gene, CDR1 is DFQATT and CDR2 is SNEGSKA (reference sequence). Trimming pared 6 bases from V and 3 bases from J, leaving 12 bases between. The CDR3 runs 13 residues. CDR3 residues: CSAMGPNNQPQHF. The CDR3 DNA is TGCAGTGCCATGGGGCCGAACAATCAGCCCCAGCATTTT.

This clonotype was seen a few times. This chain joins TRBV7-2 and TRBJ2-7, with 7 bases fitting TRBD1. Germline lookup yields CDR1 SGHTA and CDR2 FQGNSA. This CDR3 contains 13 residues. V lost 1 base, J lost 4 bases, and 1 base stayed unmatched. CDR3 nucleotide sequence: TGTGCCAGCAGCTTAGAGGGACAGTACGAGCAGTACTTC. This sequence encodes CASSLEGQYEQYF.

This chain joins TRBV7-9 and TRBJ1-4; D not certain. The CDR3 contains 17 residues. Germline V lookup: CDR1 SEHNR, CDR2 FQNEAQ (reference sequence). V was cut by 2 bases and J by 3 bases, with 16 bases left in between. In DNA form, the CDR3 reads TGTGCCAGCAGCTTATTGGACTACCCTGCAGCTAATGAAAAACTGTTTTTT. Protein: CASSLLDYPAANEKLFF.

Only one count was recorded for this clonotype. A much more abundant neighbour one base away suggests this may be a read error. This CDR3 reads CACSDTADSYNEQFF. The CDR3 DNA sequence: TGTGCCTGCAGTGACACAGCCGACTCCTACAATGAGCAGTTCTTC. The chain couples TRBV6-4 to TRBJ2-1; D uncertain. CDR1 MRHNA and CDR2 SNTAGT come from the germline V gene. The CDR3 has 15 amino acids.

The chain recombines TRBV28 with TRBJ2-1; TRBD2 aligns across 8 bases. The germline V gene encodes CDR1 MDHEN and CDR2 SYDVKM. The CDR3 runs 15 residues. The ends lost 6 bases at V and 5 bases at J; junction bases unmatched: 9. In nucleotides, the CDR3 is TGTGCCAGCAGCACCCGGACTAGCCAACACAATGAGCAGTTCTTC. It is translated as CASSTRTSQHNEQFF.

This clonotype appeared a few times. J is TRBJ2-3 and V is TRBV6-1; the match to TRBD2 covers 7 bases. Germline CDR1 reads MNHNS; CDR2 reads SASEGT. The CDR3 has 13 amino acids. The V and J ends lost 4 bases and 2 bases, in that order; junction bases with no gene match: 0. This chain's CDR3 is CASSGDYTDTQYF. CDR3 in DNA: TGTGCCAGCAGTGGGGACTACACAGATACGCAGTATTTT.

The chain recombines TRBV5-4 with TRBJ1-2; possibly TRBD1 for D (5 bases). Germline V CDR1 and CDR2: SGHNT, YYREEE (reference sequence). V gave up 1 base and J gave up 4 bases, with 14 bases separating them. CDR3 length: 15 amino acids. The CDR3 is CASSLKAGWSYGYTF. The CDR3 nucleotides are TGTGCCAGCAGCTTGAAGGCAGGGTGGAGCTATGGCTACACCTTC.

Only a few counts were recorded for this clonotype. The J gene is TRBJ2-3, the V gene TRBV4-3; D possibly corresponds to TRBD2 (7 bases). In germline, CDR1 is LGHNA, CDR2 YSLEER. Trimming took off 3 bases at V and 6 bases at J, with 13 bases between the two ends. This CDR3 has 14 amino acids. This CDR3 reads CASSQEGGVDTQYF. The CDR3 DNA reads TGCGCCAGCAGCCAGGAGGGGGGGGTGGATACGCAGTATTTT.

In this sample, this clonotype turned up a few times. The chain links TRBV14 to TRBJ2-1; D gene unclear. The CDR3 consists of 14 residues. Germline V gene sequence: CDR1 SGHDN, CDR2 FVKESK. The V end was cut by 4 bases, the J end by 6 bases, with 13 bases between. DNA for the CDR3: TGTGCCAGCAGCCGCCTCGGGCTAATCAATGAGCAGTTCTTC. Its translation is CASSRLGLINEQFF.

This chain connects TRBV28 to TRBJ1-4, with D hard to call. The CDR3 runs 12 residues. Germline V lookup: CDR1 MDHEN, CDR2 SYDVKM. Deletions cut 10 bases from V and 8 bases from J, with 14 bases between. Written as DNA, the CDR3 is TGTGCCATTATAGGAGGAGGCGAAAAACTGTTTTTT. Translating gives CAIIGGGEKLFF.

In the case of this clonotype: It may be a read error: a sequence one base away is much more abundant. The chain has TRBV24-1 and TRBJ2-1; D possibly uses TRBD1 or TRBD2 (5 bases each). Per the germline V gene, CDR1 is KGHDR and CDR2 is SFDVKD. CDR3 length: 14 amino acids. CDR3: CATGDIRDLNEQFF. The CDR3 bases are TGTGCCACCGGTGACATACGGGACCTCAATGAGCAGTTCTTC.

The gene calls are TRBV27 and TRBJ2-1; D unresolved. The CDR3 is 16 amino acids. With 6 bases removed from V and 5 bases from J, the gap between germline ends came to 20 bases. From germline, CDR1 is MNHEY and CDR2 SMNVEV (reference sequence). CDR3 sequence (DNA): TGTGCCAGCAGCCTAAACCGGGTCTACGGCCACAATGAGCAGTTCTTC. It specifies CASSLNRVYGHNEQFF.

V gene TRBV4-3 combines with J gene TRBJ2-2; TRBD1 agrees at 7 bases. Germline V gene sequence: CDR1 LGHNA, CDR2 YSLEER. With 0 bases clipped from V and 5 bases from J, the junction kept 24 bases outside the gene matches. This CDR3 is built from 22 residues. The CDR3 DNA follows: TGCGCCAGCAGCCAAGATTGGCAGGGGGAAGACTACTCCCCATACCAAACCGGGGAGCTGTTTTTT. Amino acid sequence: CASSQDWQGEDYSPYQTGELFF.